This is a list of T cell receptor beta chains from one sample in a study of CD8+CD57+ T cells in acquired aplastic anemia. MiXCR, run by TCRdb on the reads, gives a single entry per CDR3 protein. The table includes 200,000 to 300,000 distinct CDR3 sequences, approximately 80% detected once. The specimen sequenced was sorted CD4+, CD8+, or CD8+CD57+ T cells (not recorded which) from PBMCs. These receptors all stem from a human donor with aplastic anemia. Each CDR3 is given with its conserved first and last residue. A D gene is named only where the DNA matches it firmly. Size tells how often a clone was seen (once, few, many) or the class of an expanded clone, and some rows leave it out.

d_gene	v_gene	j_gene	abundance	CDR3aa	CDR3nt
TRBD1	TRBV29-1	TRBJ2-5	-	CSVRTGQGEETQYF	TGCAGCGTCCGGACGGGACAGGGAGAAGAGACCCAGTACTTC
TRBD2	TRBV29-1	TRBJ2-1	-	CSVAGLGRGEQFF	TGCAGCGTTGCAGGACTAGGACGTGGTGAGCAGTTCTTC
TRBD2	TRBV7-8	TRBJ2-1	once	CASSFPGGRESQYQFF	TGTGCCAGCAGCTTTCCGGGAGGCCGGGAGAGCCAGTATCAGTTCTTC
-	TRBV2	TRBJ1-1	-	CASGDAGAGGKYEAPF	TGTGCCAGCGGGGACGCGGGCGCGGGGGGGAAGTATGAAGCCCCCTTT
-	TRBV2	TRBJ2-5	-	CASSDGPVQTQYF	TGTGCCAGCAGTGATGGTCCGGTGCAGACCCAGTACTTC
-	TRBV9	TRBJ2-5	once	CASSPGGTWGESQYF	TGTGCCAGCAGCCCAGGGGGGACCTGGGGGGAGAGCCAGTACTTC
-	TRBV11-2	TRBJ2-3	-	CASSLTSRSGDTQYF	TGTGCCAGCAGCTTAACCAGCAGGAGCGGAGACACGCAGTATTTT
-	TRBV7-9	TRBJ1-3	-	CASSLTGGDGNTIYF	TGTGCCAGCAGCTTAACGGGAGGTGACGGAAACACCATATATTTT
-	TRBV5-5	TRBJ2-1	-	CASSSQENNYNEQFF	TGTGCCAGCAGCTCACAGGAAAATAACTACAATGAGCAGTTCTTC
TRBD2	TRBV9	TRBJ2-3	-	CASGLAGGATTQYF	TGTGCCAGCGGCTTAGCGGGCGGAGCCACTACGCAGTATTTT
-	TRBV7-3	TRBJ2-7	-	CASSSGPVYEQYF	TGTGCCAGCAGCTCTGGACCCGTCTACGAGCAGTACTTC
-	TRBV7-6	TRBJ1-1	-	CASSDTTGSEAYF	TGTGCCAGCAGCGACACTACCGGGAGTGAAGCTTACTTT
-	TRBV9	TRBJ1-1	-	CASRRTGNMNTEAFF	TGTGCCAGCAGACGTACAGGGAACATGAACACTGAAGCTTTCTTT
TRBD2	TRBV15	TRBJ2-3	-	CATSRELAGGPTDTQYF	TGTGCCACCAGCAGGGAACTAGCGGGGGGCCCCACAGATACGCAGTATTTT